The 32 T cell receptor beta chains given below trace back to one sample, sequenced in a study of T-cell memory formation after mild COVID-19. TCRdb reanalysed the 5' RACE reads using MiXCR and keeps one entry per CDR3 protein. The sample carries hundreds of thousands of distinct CDR3 sequences, around a quarter recorded once. The specimen was PBMCs or a T cell subset sorted from them (not recorded which). These TCRs come from an adult woman who had mild COVID-19 (a few samples of this study predate the infection). Cell type and time point are not known.

The V and J genes are TRBV20-1 and TRBJ2-5, with 13 bases matching TRBD2. The CDR3 sequence is 17 residues long. V shed 6 bases, J shed 6 bases, and the junction held 16 bases outside the gene matches. Germline CDR1 reads DFQATT; CDR2 reads SNEGSKA (reference sequence). Written as DNA, the CDR3 is TGCAGTGCAAGCGGGACTAGCGGGGCCCAGTGGGGGCAGACCCAGTACTTC. Encoded protein: CSASGTSGAQWGQTQYF.

V gene TRBV7-2 combines with J gene TRBJ1-2; D remains ambiguous. The CDR3 is 13 amino acids. V lost 5 bases, J lost 4 bases, and 11 bases lay in between. Germline CDR1 is SGHTA and CDR2 is FQGNSA. The CDR3 is CASSPQSGYGYTF. CDR3 DNA: TGTGCCAGCAGCCCTCAATCGGGCTATGGCTACACCTTC.

This rearrangement joins TRBV20-1 to TRBJ1-6, with D possibly TRBD1 on 5 matching bases. The CDR3 is 19 residues long. Germline CDR1 and CDR2: DFQATT and SNEGSKA (reference sequence). V shed 0 bases and J shed 1 base, with 19 bases lying between them. This CDR3 is CSARERSQGGLSYNSPLHF. CDR3 DNA sequence: TGCAGTGCTAGAGAACGCTCCCAGGGAGGGCTTTCCTATAATTCACCCCTCCACTTT.

The rearrangement joins TRBV5-1 to TRBJ2-2, with 9 nucleotides matching TRBD1. The V segment lost 4 bases and the J segment 6 bases; nucleotides outside the gene matches: 7. Looked up from germline, CDR1 is SGHRS and CDR2 is YFSETQ. This CDR3 contains 15 residues. CDR3 coding DNA: TGCGCCAGCAGCCTCCCACAGGGGGCGGCCGGGGAGCTGTTTTTT. This codes for CASSLPQGAAGELFF.

This clonotype showed up just a few times. The V call is TRBV5-1, the J call TRBJ1-1, with D possibly TRBD1 on 5 matching bases. V lost 5 bases and J lost 1, with 12 bases in between. The CDR3 extends over 14 amino acids. CDR1 and CDR2 from the germline V gene are SGHRS and YFSETQ. CDR3 nucleotides: TGCGCCAGCAGGTCAGGACAACCGAACACTGAAGCTTTCTTT. Translation gives CASRSGQPNTEAFF.

The V call is TRBV21-1, the J call TRBJ2-6; whether TRBD1, the table's D call, matches the DNA was not checked. TRBV21-1 is a known pseudogene. The length of the CDR3 is 20 residues. The CDR3 here is CASSRKESGQHPSGANVLTF. DNA for the CDR3: TGTGCCAGCAGCAGAAAAGAATCAGGGCAACACCCCTCTGGGGCCAACGTCCTGACTTTC.

The chain couples TRBV4-1 to TRBJ1-6; maybe TRBD1 (5 bases). This CDR3 is built from 14 residues. V was trimmed by 0 bases and J by 7 bases, leaving 7 bases between them. Germline V gene sequence: CDR1 MGHRA, CDR2 YSYEKL. This chain's CDR3 is CASSQEGGNSPLHF. The CDR3 region has the DNA TGCGCCAGCAGCCAAGAGGGGGGAAATTCACCCCTCCACTTT.

V usage is TRBV6-4 and J usage is TRBJ1-2; a weak D match, TRBD1 (6 bases). Trimming removed 3 bases from V and 1 base from J, with 15 bases in between. This CDR3 is 16 amino acids long. The germline gives CDR1 MRHNA, CDR2 SNTAGT. The CDR3 region has the DNA TGTGCCAGCAGTGAGTCCCAGGGGATTCTTAACTATGGCTACACCTTC. It specifies CASSESQGILNYGYTF.

The J gene is TRBJ1-2, the V gene TRBV5-1, with D unresolved. The CDR3 consists of 11 residues. CDR1 is SGHRS, CDR2 YFSETQ, per germline. The V and J ends lost 7 bases and 8 bases respectively, with 12 bases between them. CDR3 nucleotide sequence: TGCGCCAGCTACGGAGTCGGCGGCTACACCTTC. This sequence encodes CASYGVGGYTF.

This clonotype was found a few times. This rearrangement joins TRBV12-3 or TRBV12-4 to TRBJ2-1, with TRBD2 matching over 9 bases. V shed 4 bases and J 2 bases; nucleotides not matched to a gene: 3. The CDR3 is 15 amino acids. The CDR3 here is CASSYLAGTYNEQFF. The CDR3 DNA reads as TGTGCCAGCAGTTATCTAGCGGGAACCTACAATGAGCAGTTCTTC.

This chain links TRBV6-2 or TRBV6-3 with TRBJ2-7; a weak D match, TRBD2 (5 bases). This CDR3 is 12 amino acids long. The V and J ends lost 6 bases and 3 bases respectively, with 9 bases between them. Germline V lookup: CDR1 MNHEY, CDR2 SVGEGT. For the CDR3, the DNA is TGTGCCAGCAGCGGACTCAACTACGAGCAGTACTTC. This sequence encodes CASSGLNYEQYF.

This clonotype was counted many times. The rearrangement uses TRBV19 and TRBJ2-6; TRBD1 matches at 7 bases. The J segment lost 2 bases and the V segment lost 8 bases, leaving 6 bases of the junction unmatched. Per germline, CDR1 LNHDA and CDR2 SQIVND (reference sequence). The length of the CDR3 is 15 residues. CDR3 nucleotides: TGTGCCAGTCATTACAGGGGAGCTGGGGCCAACGTCCTGACTTTC. Translation gives CASHYRGAGANVLTF.

This chain links TRBV21-1 with TRBJ2-7; the table assigns TRBD2, which was not confirmed against the DNA. TRBV21-1 is given as a pseudogene. The CDR3 has 15 amino acids. CDR3 nucleotides: TGTGCCAGCAGCAGGATCGCGGACTGCTCCTACGAGCAGTACTTC. Translated, it gives CASSRIADCSYEQYF.

V gene TRBV6-2 or TRBV6-3 combines with J gene TRBJ1-1; 9 nucleotides line up with TRBD1. J gave up 10 bases and V 5 bases, and 14 bases lay outside the gene matches. The CDR3 covers 15 residues. Germline values: CDR1 MNHEY, CDR2 SVGEGT. CDR3 DNA: TGTGCCAGCAGTAAGAGTCCCGGGACAGGGAGGGGAGCTTTCTTT. Its protein is CASSKSPGTGRGAFF.

V gene TRBV6-1 combines with J gene TRBJ2-3, with 10 bases lining up with TRBD1. This CDR3 is built from 15 residues. Germline-derived CDR1 and CDR2 are MNHNS and SASEGT. V was clipped by 8 bases and J by 4 bases; unmatched bases: 9. The CDR3 bases are TGTGCCAGCGAAGGGACAGGGGACGGCTCAGATACGCAGTATTTT. Translating gives CASEGTGDGSDTQYF.

A few counts support this clonotype. The rearrangement joins TRBV11-3 to TRBJ2-7; 7 positions match TRBD1. The CDR3 is 15 amino acids. The V segment lost 5 bases and the J segment 0 bases; nucleotides outside the gene matches: 7. CDR1 and CDR2 from the germline V gene are SGHNT and YENEEA. The DNA of the CDR3 is TGTGCCAGCAGCCATCCCGGGACAGACTCCTACGAGCAGTACTTC. Translating gives CASSHPGTDSYEQYF.

V is TRBV7-6 and J is TRBJ2-3; 8 nucleotides align to TRBD1. After removal of 1 base from V and 3 bases from J, the junction contained 6 bases not matched to a gene. CDR3 length: 16 amino acids. In germline, CDR1 is SGHVS, CDR2 FNYEAQ. The CDR3 reads CASSLGVRTGTDTQYF. CDR3 nucleotide sequence: TGTGCCAGCAGCTTAGGAGTGAGGACAGGGACAGATACGCAGTATTTT.

There are a few counts of this clonotype. The genes are TRBV20-1 and TRBJ2-3; weak D call: TRBD2 (6 bases). CDR3 length: 15 residues. Germline CDR1 is DFQATT and CDR2 is SNEGSKA (reference sequence). Trimming shortened V by 5 bases and J by 2 bases, and 17 bases separated the two germline ends. The CDR3 protein is CSAEDIRRVTDTQYF. CDR3 bases: TGCAGTGCTGAGGACATTCGGAGGGTCACAGATACGCAGTATTTT.

This sequence joins TRBV30 and TRBJ2-1, with 11 bases aligning to TRBD1. The length of the CDR3 is 16 residues. CDR1 and CDR2 (germline): GTSNPN, SVGIG (reference sequence). V lost 0 bases to trimming and J lost 8 bases; unmatched junction nucleotides: 9. The CDR3 nucleotides read TGTGCCTGGAGTGTGATTGGGACAGGGGGGAGCTATGAGCAGTTCTTC. The encoded protein is CAWSVIGTGGSYEQFF.

This clonotype was counted at least ten times. This sequence joins TRBV29-1 and TRBJ2-1; D possibly matches TRBD1 or TRBD2 (6 bases each). Germline CDR1 and CDR2: SQVTM and ANQGSEA. Trimming removed 3 bases from V and 8 bases from J, with 17 bases in between. This CDR3 contains 14 residues. Here the CDR3 DNA reads TGCAGCGTTGACTCGCGGGAAGCAGGGGATGAGCAGTTCTTC. Protein product: CSVDSREAGDEQFF.

This chain uses TRBV9 with TRBJ2-1; 8 bases fit TRBD1. Per the germline V gene, CDR1 is SGDLS and CDR2 is YYNGEE. CDR3 length: 15 amino acids. V trimming: 4 bases; J trimming: 8 bases; junction bases outside the gene matches: 11. The CDR3, as DNA: TGTGCCAGCAGCCCCCGGGACAGGCCAAGAGATGAGCAGTTCTTC. Translation gives CASSPRDRPRDEQFF.

This clonotype was counted between two and nine times. The chain joins TRBV12-3 or TRBV12-4 to TRBJ1-1, with 9 nucleotides matching TRBD1. With V trimmed by 6 bases and J by 9 bases, 5 bases remained unmatched. This CDR3 contains 12 residues. This CDR3 is CASSQGQGKAFF. CDR3 sequence (DNA): TGTGCCAGCAGCCAGGGACAGGGAAAAGCTTTCTTT.

The gene calls are TRBV4-1 and TRBJ1-2, with 7 bases fitting TRBD1. The CDR3 is 15 residues long. Trimming took 1 base from V and 5 from J; bases not matched to a gene: 7. Germline V CDR1 and CDR2: MGHRA, YSYEKL. CDR3 DNA: TGCGCCAGCAGCCAAGGTTTCCAGGGGGTTTATGGCTACACCTTC. It specifies CASSQGFQGVYGYTF.

The gene calls are TRBV7-8 and TRBJ1-1; D unresolved. V was shortened by 8 bases and J by 0 bases, with 7 bases between the two germline ends. The CDR3 is 12 residues long. The germline CDR1 and CDR2 sequences are SGHVS and FQNEAQ. CDR3 nucleotides: TGTGCCAGCGAACATATGAACACTGAAGCTTTCTTT. Encoded protein: CASEHMNTEAFF. Full variable domain (outside the CDR3, taken from reference TRBV7-8 and TRBJ1-1): GAGVSQSPRYKVAKRGQDVALRCDPISGHVSLFWYQQALGQGPEFLTYFQNEAQLDKSGLPSDRFFAERPEGSVSTLKIQRTQQEDSAVYLCASEHMNTEAFFGQGTRLTVV.

This clonotype was observed a few times. This chain joins TRBV7-9 and TRBJ1-2; D gene uncertain. Per the germline V gene, CDR1 is SEHNR and CDR2 is FQNEAQ (reference sequence). The CDR3 is 15 amino acids. Deletions cut 1 base from V and 6 bases from J, with 15 bases between. The CDR3 here is CASSLGVGNGDGYTF. As DNA, the CDR3 is TGTGCCAGCAGCTTAGGCGTGGGAAACGGCGATGGCTACACCTTC.

The rearrangement uses TRBV20-1 and TRBJ1-4, with a weak D call TRBD1 (6 bases). Looked up from germline, CDR1 is DFQATT and CDR2 is SNEGSKA (reference sequence). V lost 3 bases and J lost 2, with 22 bases in between. The length of the CDR3 is 18 residues. The CDR3 DNA follows: TGCAGTGCTAGCAGCCCTCCCGGGACACCGCCTACTAATGAAAAACTGTTTTTT. It translates to CSASSPPGTPPTNEKLFF.

The CDR3 loop reads CATSDLQRTGGYNEQFF. DNA of the CDR3: TGTGCCACCAGTGATTTGCAACGGACAGGGGGCTACAATGAGCAGTTCTTC. The rearrangement joins TRBV24-1 to TRBJ2-1; 10 positions agree with TRBD1. The germline V gene has CDR1 KGHDR and CDR2 SFDVKD. This CDR3 is built from 17 residues. After removal of 0 bases from V and 3 bases from J, the junction contained 4 bases not matched to a gene.

This clonotype was found a few times. The chain uses TRBV20-1 and TRBJ1-1, with D perhaps TRBD1 (6 bases). The germline CDR1 and CDR2 sequences are DFQATT and SNEGSKA (reference sequence). This CDR3 has 13 amino acids. V dropped 8 bases and J dropped 2 bases, with 15 bases sitting between them. CDR3 nucleotide sequence: TGCAGTCTAACCAAAGGGGGTAACACTGAAGCTTTCTTT. As protein: CSLTKGGNTEAFF.

The chain employs TRBV27 and TRBJ2-4; 7 bases are a match to TRBD2. There are 14 residues in the CDR3. Germline CDR1 MNHEY, CDR2 SMNVEV (reference sequence). With V trimmed by 6 bases and J by 9 bases, 11 bases remained unmatched. CDR3 sequence reads: CASRPWGGEGIQYF. The CDR3 DNA sequence: TGTGCCAGCAGACCTTGGGGGGGGGAAGGCATTCAGTACTTC.

This clonotype was recorded a few times. V gene TRBV7-9 combines with J gene TRBJ1-2; TRBD1 aligns across 9 bases. The CDR3 spans 16 residues. CDR1 and CDR2 from the germline V gene are SEHNR and FQNEAQ (reference sequence). V lost 7 bases, J lost 4 bases, and 13 bases stayed unmatched. The CDR3 DNA sequence: TGTGCCAGCATCACCGGGACAGGGTTCCTACCCTATGGCTACACCTTC. This translates into CASITGTGFLPYGYTF.

V and J are TRBV6-2 or TRBV6-3 and TRBJ2-1; no reliable D call. V was shortened by 6 bases and J by 10 bases, with 16 bases between the two germline ends. The CDR3 is 13 residues long. CDR1 and CDR2 from the germline V gene are MNHEY and SVGEGT. The CDR3 reads CASRMALWLEQFF. CDR3 in DNA: TGTGCCAGCAGGATGGCTTTGTGGTTAGAGCAGTTCTTC.

This chain uses TRBV18 with TRBJ1-6; possible D gene TRBD1, 6 bases. Germline CDR1 KGHSH, CDR2 LQKENI. With 6 bases removed from V and 14 bases from J, the gap between germline ends came to 20 bases. The CDR3 contains 14 residues. The CDR3 reads CASSQDRNLVALHF. As DNA, the CDR3 is TGTGCCAGCTCCCAAGACAGGAATCTAGTCGCCCTCCACTTT.